A single sample is the source of the 20 T cell receptor beta chains below, sequenced in a study of siplizumab effects on memory and regulatory T cells. Measured with immunoSEQ multiplex PCR; TCRdb has only the in-frame clones, and not every one. Here the sample spans approximately 100,000 clones, around 90% being singletons. Specimen: non-Treg CD4+ T cells sorted from blood. Every receptor here comes from a human donor in good health.

The rearrangement links TRBV4-1 to TRBJ2-2; 7 bases fit TRBD2. The germline CDR1 and CDR2 sequences are MGHRA and YSYEKL. The length of the CDR3 is 16 residues. J was trimmed by 1 base and V by 3 bases; bases with no gene match: 5. The CDR3 DNA follows: TGCGCCAGCAGCCAGCGACTAGCCCAGAACACCGGGGAGCTGTTTTTT. It codes for CASSQRLAQNTGELFF.

The chain is built from TRBV19 and TRBJ1-2; no clear D. In germline, CDR1 is LNHDA, CDR2 SQIVND (reference sequence). The CDR3 is 15 residues long. V lost 3 bases, J lost 1 base, and 12 bases lay in between. CDR3 bases: TGTGCCAGTAGTATCGAGAGGCGGATTAACTATGGCTACACCTTC. This sequence encodes CASSIERRINYGYTF.

V gene TRBV19 combines with J gene TRBJ2-5, with TRBD2 matching over 7 bases. CDR3 length: 13 amino acids. CDR1 and CDR2 (germline): LNHDA, SQIVND (reference sequence). Trimming at V came to 6 bases and at J to 5 bases, leaving 6 bases not matched to a gene. CDR3 residues: CASRAAGVETQYF. In nucleotides, the CDR3 is TGTGCCAGTAGGGCGGCGGGAGTGGAGACCCAGTACTTC.

V gene TRBV7-3 combines with J gene TRBJ1-4, with 7 nucleotides matching TRBD1. V was clipped by 5 bases and J by 8 bases; unmatched bases: 11. The germline gives CDR1 SGHTA, CDR2 FQGTGA. The CDR3 consists of 15 residues. The CDR3 is CASSPGTAVGEKLFF. Written as DNA, the CDR3 is TGTGCCAGCAGCCCCGGGACAGCCGTTGGGGAAAAACTGTTTTTT. The variable domain in full, with the rest retrieved from reference TRBV7-3 and TRBJ1-4, is GAGVSQTPSNKVTEKGKYVELRCDPISGHTALYWYRQSLGQGPEFLIYFQGTGAADDSGLPNDRFFAVRPEGSVSTLKIQRTERGDSAVYLCASSPGTAVGEKLFFGSGTQLSVL.

Comments on this clone: Other DNA sequences in the sample encode the same CDR3. The J gene is TRBJ1-5, the V gene TRBV30; D is unresolved. The ends were cut back, 0 bases at V and 3 bases at J, with 6 bases in the middle. The CDR3 extends over 13 amino acids. CDR1 is GTSNPN and CDR2 is SVGIG in the germline V gene (reference sequence). The CDR3 loop is CAWSVRSNQPQHF. In DNA, the CDR3 is TGTGCCTGGAGTGTACGGTCCAATCAGCCCCAGCATTTT.

The chain joins TRBV6-1 to TRBJ1-5, with 7 nucleotides matching TRBD1. This CDR3 contains 15 residues. Germline trimming cut 4 bases from V and 6 bases from J; bases unmatched to any gene: 9. Germline CDR1 and CDR2: MNHNS and SASEGT. The CDR3 is CASSGSSQGSQPQHF. CDR3 nucleotide sequence: TGTGCCAGCAGTGGCTCCTCACAGGGGAGTCAGCCCCAGCATTTT.

The CDR3 sequence is CASRESSTDTQYF. For the CDR3, the DNA is TGTGCCAGCAGGGAGTCCAGCACAGATACGCAGTATTTT. V and J are TRBV6-6 and TRBJ2-3, with D unclear. V was cut by 6 bases and J by 0 bases, with 7 bases left in between. This CDR3 has 13 residues. Germline V lookup: CDR1 MNHNY, CDR2 SVGAGI (reference sequence).

J is TRBJ2-4 and V is TRBV5-1, with TRBD1 matching 9 bases. The J segment lost 2 bases and the V segment lost 3 bases, leaving 9 bases of the junction unmatched. CDR1 is SGHRS and CDR2 is YFSETQ in the germline V gene. The CDR3 covers 17 residues. CDR3 sequence reads: CASSWFPTGGTKNIQYF. For the CDR3, the DNA is TGCGCCAGCAGCTGGTTTCCGACAGGGGGGACCAAAAACATTCAGTACTTC.

The table lists this clone with a count of one. The chain recombines TRBV5-1 with TRBJ1-4; the D is unclear. The CDR3 is made up of 14 amino acids. V lost 2 bases, J lost 7 bases, and 12 bases lay in between. CDR1 SGHRS and CDR2 YFSETQ come from the germline V gene. CDR3 nucleotides: TGCGCCAGCAGCTTAAGGGCGAATGGTGAAAAACTGTTTTTT. Protein product: CASSLRANGEKLFF.

This clone was seen just once. The chain combines TRBV30 with TRBJ2-6; no definite D call. The germline V gene has CDR1 GTSNPN and CDR2 SVGIG (reference sequence). V lost 2 bases and J lost 0, with 11 bases in between. CDR3 length: 16 amino acids. CDR3 sequence: CAWSWYASSGANVLTF. CDR3 sequence (DNA): TGTGCCTGGAGTTGGTACGCAAGCTCTGGGGCCAACGTCCTGACTTTC. The variable domain in full, with the rest retrieved from reference TRBV30 and TRBJ2-6, is SQTIHQWPATLVQPVGSPLSLECTVEGTSNPNLYWYRQAAGRGLQLLFYSVGIGQISSEVPQNLSASRPQDRQFILSSKKLLLSDSGFYLCAWSWYASSGANVLTFGAGSRLTVL.

This chain links TRBV5-1 with TRBJ2-2; 7 nucleotides line up with TRBD2. Germline assignment: CDR1 SGHRS and CDR2 YFSETQ. The CDR3 is 16 amino acids. J lost 0 bases, V lost 6 bases, and 8 bases had no gene match. CDR3 region: CASTRRLAANTGELFF. The CDR3 DNA follows: TGCGCCAGCACCCGGCGGCTAGCGGCGAACACCGGGGAGCTGTTTTTT.

V is TRBV4-1 and J is TRBJ1-2; TRBD1 agrees at 7 bases. CDR3 length equals 14 residues. After removal of 0 bases from V and 6 bases from J, the junction contained 4 bases not matched to a gene. CDR1 and CDR2 (germline): MGHRA, YSYEKL. The CDR3 loop reads CASSQDRDSHGYTF. The CDR3 nucleotides are TGCGCCAGCAGCCAAGATAGGGACAGCCATGGCTACACCTTC.

The chain joins TRBV6-1 to TRBJ1-2; 12 positions agree with TRBD1. The germline V gene encodes CDR1 MNHNS and CDR2 SASEGT. The ends lost 1 base at V and 9 bases at J; junction bases unmatched: 9. The CDR3 runs to 16 residues. DNA for the CDR3: TGTGCCAGCAGTGAAGGCCCCGGGACAGGGGGCGCGAGCTACACCTTC. As protein: CASSEGPGTGGASYTF.

There are a few counts of this clone. This rearrangement joins TRBV6-1 to TRBJ1-5; D unclear. The CDR3 extends over 12 amino acids. V lost 7 bases, J lost 0 bases, and 4 bases lay in between. Germline-derived CDR1 and CDR2 are MNHNS and SASEGT. CDR3 amino acids: CASIGSNQPQHF. CDR3 nucleotide sequence: TGTGCCAGCATCGGTAGCAATCAGCCCCAGCATTTT.

The chain has TRBV6-5 and TRBJ2-7, with 9 bases fitting TRBD1. The CDR3 runs 13 residues. Germline V gene lookup returns CDR1 MNHEY and CDR2 SVGAGI. V lost 5 bases, J lost 6 bases, and 5 bases stayed unmatched. CDR3 sequence reads: CASSGQGSLEQYF. As DNA, the CDR3 is TGTGCCAGCAGTGGACAGGGGTCCCTCGAGCAGTACTTC.

The rearrangement uses TRBV19 and TRBJ2-5; 8 bases fit TRBD1. Looked up from germline, CDR1 is LNHDA and CDR2 is SQIVND (reference sequence). The CDR3 spans 13 residues. J gave up 8 bases and V 3 bases, and 5 bases lay outside the gene matches. The CDR3 bases are TGTGCCAGTAGTATCTCCGACAGGGGAACCCAGTACTTC. Protein product: CASSISDRGTQYF. The full variable domain, its missing parts supplied by reference TRBV19 and TRBJ2-5, is DGGITQSPKYLFRKEGQNVTLSCEQNLNHDAMYWYRQDPGQGLRLIYYSQIVNDFQKGDIAEGYSVSREKKESFPLTVTSAQKNPTAFYLCASSISDRGTQYFGPGTRLLVL.

The chain uses TRBV7-2 and TRBJ1-5; 7 bases are shared with TRBD1. The ends lost 6 bases at V and 0 bases at J; junction bases unmatched: 8. CDR1 and CDR2 from the germline V gene are SGHTA and FQGNSA. This CDR3 region has 16 residues. The CDR3 DNA reads TGTGCCAGCAGTTCGTCCGGGACAGCTAGCAATCAGCCCCAGCATTTT. As protein: CASSSSGTASNQPQHF. Filled out from reference TRBV7-2 and TRBJ1-5, the complete variable domain reads GAGVSQSPSNKVTEKGKDVELRCDPISGHTALYWYRQSLGQGLEFLIYFQGNSAPDKSGLPSDRFSAERTGGSVSTLTIQRTQQEDSAVYLCASSSSGTASNQPQHFGDGTRLSIL.

This sequence joins TRBV18 and TRBJ1-5; 11 bases fit TRBD1. With V trimmed by 6 bases and J by 4 bases, 2 bases remained unmatched. The length of the CDR3 is 14 residues. Per germline, CDR1 KGHSH and CDR2 LQKENI. CDR3 in amino acids: CASSGQGGNQPQHF. CDR3 in DNA: TGTGCCAGCTCGGGACAGGGGGGAAATCAGCCCCAGCATTTT.

The genes are TRBV5-1 and TRBJ2-5, with 9 positions matching TRBD2. This CDR3 region has 16 residues. Germline loops: CDR1 SGHRS, CDR2 YFSETQ. The junction had 5 bases not matched to a gene; V was cut back by 0 bases and J by 2 bases. CDR3 DNA sequence: TGCGCCAGCAGCTTGGGCCTAGCGGGACCTCAAGAGACCCAGTACTTC. This sequence encodes CASSLGLAGPQETQYF. Full variable domain (outside the CDR3, taken from reference TRBV5-1 and TRBJ2-5): KAGVTQTPRYLIKTRGQQVTLSCSPISGHRSVSWYQQTPGQGLQFLFEYFSETQRNKGNFPGRFSGRQFSNSRSEMNVSTLELGDSALYLCASSLGLAGPQETQYFGPGTRLLVL.

The chain couples TRBV15 to TRBJ2-2; 11 nucleotides line up with TRBD2. The CDR3 runs 19 residues. Per the germline V gene, CDR1 is LNHNV and CDR2 is YYDKDF (reference sequence). Losses at the gene ends were 3 bases for V and 5 bases for J; bases not matched to a gene: 14. The CDR3 nucleotides are TGTGCCACCAGCAGCCTCGGAGGAACTAGCGGGAGTCGGACCGGGGAGCTGTTTTTT. Translated: CATSSLGGTSGSRTGELFF.